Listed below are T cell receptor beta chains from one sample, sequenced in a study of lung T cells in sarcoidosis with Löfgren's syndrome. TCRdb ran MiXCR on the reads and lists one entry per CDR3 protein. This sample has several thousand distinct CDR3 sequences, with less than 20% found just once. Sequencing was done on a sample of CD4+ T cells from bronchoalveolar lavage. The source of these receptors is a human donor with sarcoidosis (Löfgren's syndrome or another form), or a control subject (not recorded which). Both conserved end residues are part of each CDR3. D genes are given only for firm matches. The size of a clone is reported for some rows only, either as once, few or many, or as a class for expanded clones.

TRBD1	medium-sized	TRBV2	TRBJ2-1	CANRAETGSYNEQFF	TGTGCCAACAGGGCGGAGACAGGGTCCTACAATGAGCAGTTCTTC
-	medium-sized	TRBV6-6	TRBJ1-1	CASSYSRGRGDNTEAFF	TGTGCCAGCAGTTACTCGAGAGGAAGGGGGGACAACACTGAAGCTTTCTTT
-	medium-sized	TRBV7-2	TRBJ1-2	CASSLAWDTYGYTF	TGTGCCAGCAGCTTAGCTTGGGACACCTATGGCTACACCTTC
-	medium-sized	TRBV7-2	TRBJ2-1	CASSLVLAGSGEQFF	TGTGCCAGCAGCTTAGTTCTGGCGGGTTCGGGTGAGCAGTTCTTC
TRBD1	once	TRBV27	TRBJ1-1	CASSPGTEGDTEAFF	TGTGCCAGCAGTCCCGGGACAGAGGGGGACACTGAAGCTTTCTTT
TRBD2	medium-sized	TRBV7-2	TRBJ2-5	CASSLGGSGRGKTQYF	TGTGCCAGCAGCTTAGGGGGGAGCGGGAGAGGGAAGACCCAGTACTTC
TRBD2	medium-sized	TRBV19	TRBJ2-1	CASSSSGYNEQFF	TGTGCCAGTAGTTCTAGCGGGTACAATGAGCAGTTCTTC
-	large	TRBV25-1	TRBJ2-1	CASSSRQNNEQFF	TGTGCCAGCAGTTCCCGACAGAACAATGAGCAGTTCTTC
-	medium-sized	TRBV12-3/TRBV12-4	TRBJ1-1	CASSRGLNTEAFF	TGTGCCAGCAGCCGGGGGTTGAACACTGAAGCTTTCTTT
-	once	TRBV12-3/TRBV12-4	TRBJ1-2	CASTPQGNYGYTF	TGTGCCAGCACCCCGCAGGGTAACTATGGATACACCTTC
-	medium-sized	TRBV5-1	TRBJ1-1	CASSQDGPEAFF	TGCGCCAGCAGCCAGGACGGCCCTGAAGCTTTCTTT
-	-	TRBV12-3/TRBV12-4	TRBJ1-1	CGSSLGGTTGAFF	TGTGGCAGCAGTTTAGGCGGGACCACTGGAGCTTTCTTT
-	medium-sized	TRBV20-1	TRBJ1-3	CSASTPRGSGNTIYF	TGCAGTGCTAGTACCCCACGTGGTAGTGGAAACACCATATATTTT
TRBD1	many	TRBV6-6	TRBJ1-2	CASSYGTGGGYTF	TGTGCCAGCAGTTACGGGACAGGGGGGGGCTACACCTTC
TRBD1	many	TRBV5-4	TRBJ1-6	CASSFFGTDNSPLHF	TGTGCCAGCAGCTTCTTCGGGACAGATAATTCACCCCTCCACTTT
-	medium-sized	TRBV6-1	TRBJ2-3	CASSYFPGNKADTQYF	TGTGCCAGCAGTTATTTCCCCGGGAATAAGGCAGATACGCAGTATTTT
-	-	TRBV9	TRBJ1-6	CASSARTDSPLHF	TGTGCCAGCAGCGCCCGGACAGATTCACCCCTCCACTTT
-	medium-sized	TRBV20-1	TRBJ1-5	CSARDRRNSNQPQHF	TGCAGTGCTAGAGATCGGCGGAATAGCAATCAGCCCCAGCATTTT
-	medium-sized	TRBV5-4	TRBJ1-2	CASSPRGGINYGYTF	TGTGCCAGCAGCCCCCGGGGAGGTATTAACTATGGCTACACCTTC
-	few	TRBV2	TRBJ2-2	CASSSNRDTTNTGELFF	TGTGCCAGCAGTTCGAACCGGGACACCACGAACACCGGGGAGCTGTTTTTT
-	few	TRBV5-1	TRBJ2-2	CASSLGNTGELFF	TGCGCCAGCAGCTTGGGGAACACCGGGGAGCTGTTTTTT
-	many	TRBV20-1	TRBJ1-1	CSAPSGPDTEAFF	TGCAGTGCCCCGTCAGGTCCTGACACTGAAGCTTTCTTT
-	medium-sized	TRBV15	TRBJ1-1	CATSRDRISSGAEAFF	TGTGCCACCAGCAGAGACCGGATCTCCTCGGGGGCCGAAGCTTTCTTT
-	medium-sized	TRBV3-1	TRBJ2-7	CASSPGTGSYEQYF	TGTGCCAGCAGCCCTGGGACGGGTTCCTACGAGCAGTACTTC
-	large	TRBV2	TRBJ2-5	CASSEQDRETQYF	TGTGCCAGCAGTGAACAGGACAGAGAGACCCAGTACTTC
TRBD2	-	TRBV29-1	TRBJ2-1	CSVEAAGGSYNEQFF	TGCAGCGTTGAAGCGGCGGGAGGATCCTACAATGAGCAGTTCTTC
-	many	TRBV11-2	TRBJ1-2	CASSYRDYGYTF	TGTGCCAGCAGCTACCGGGACTATGGCTACACCTTC
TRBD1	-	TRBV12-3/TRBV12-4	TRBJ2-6	CTSSLGGAGANVLTF	TGTACCAGCAGTTTAGGGGGCGCTGGGGCCAACGTCCTGACTTTC
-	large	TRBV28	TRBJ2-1	CASRNVLNNEQFF	TGTGCCAGCAGAAACGTCCTAAACAATGAGCAGTTCTTC
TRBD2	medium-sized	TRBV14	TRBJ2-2	CASSLLTSGSPGELFF	TGTGCCAGCAGCCTATTGACTAGCGGGAGCCCCGGGGAGCTGTTTTTT
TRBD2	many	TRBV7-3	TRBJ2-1	CASSRKGTSGFGEQFF	TGTGCCAGCAGCAGAAAGGGGACTAGCGGTTTCGGTGAGCAGTTCTTC
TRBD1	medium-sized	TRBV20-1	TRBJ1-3	CSALGQGSNTIYF	TGCAGTGCCTTAGGACAGGGTAGTAACACCATATATTTT
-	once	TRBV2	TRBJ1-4	CASRVTDATNEKLFF	TGTGCCAGCAGGGTGACGGATGCAACTAATGAAAAACTTTTTTTT
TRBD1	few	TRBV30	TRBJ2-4	CAWSGDRGGKNIQYF	TGTGCCTGGAGTGGGGACAGGGGAGGCAAAAACATTCAGTACTTC
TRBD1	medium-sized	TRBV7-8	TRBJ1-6	CASSSSGTDNSPLHF	TGTGCCAGCAGCTCCTCCGGGACAGATAATTCACCCCTCCACTTT
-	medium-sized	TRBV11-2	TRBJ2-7	CASSLAPGKANEQYF	TGTGCCAGCAGCTTAGCTCCAGGGAAGGCGAACGAGCAGTACTTC
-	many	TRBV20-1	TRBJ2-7	CSTGTTYEQYF	TGCAGTACCGGGACCACCTACGAGCAGTACTTC
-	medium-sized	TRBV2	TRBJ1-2	CASSRFRDYGYTF	TGTGCCAGCAGCCGATTCAGGGACTATGGCTACACCTTC
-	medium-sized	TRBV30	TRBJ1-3	CAWSLQGPGNTIYF	TGTGCCTGGAGCCTACAGGGACCTGGAAACACCATATATTTT
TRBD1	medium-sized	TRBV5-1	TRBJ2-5	CASSLTQTGMETQYF	TGCGCCAGCAGCTTGACACAGACAGGGATGGAGACCCAGTACTTC
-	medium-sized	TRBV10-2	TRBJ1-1	CASSEVTDSEAFF	TGCGCCAGCAGTGAGGTTACGGATTCTGAAGCTTTCTTT
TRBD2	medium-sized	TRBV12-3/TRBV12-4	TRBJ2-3	CASSLSGTGDTQYF	TGTGCCAGCAGTTTAAGCGGGACGGGAGATACGCAGTATTTT
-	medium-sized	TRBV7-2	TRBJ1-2	CASSSGPGDYGYTF	TGTGCCAGCAGCTCCGGACCGGGGGACTATGGCTACACCTTC
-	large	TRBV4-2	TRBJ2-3	CASSPTQLSTDTQYF	TGTGCCAGCAGCCCCACCCAGCTTAGCACAGATACGCAGTATTTT
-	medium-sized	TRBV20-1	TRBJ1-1	CSASLAEHMNTEAFF	TGCAGTGCTAGCCTAGCCGAGCACATGAACACTGAAGCTTTCTTT
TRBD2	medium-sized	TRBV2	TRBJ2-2	CASGGAGVSTGELFF	TGTGCCAGCGGTGGCGCGGGGGTATCCACCGGGGAGCTGTTTTTT
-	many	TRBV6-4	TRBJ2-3	CASSDRGGGRDTQYF	TGTGCCAGCAGTGACCGCGGGGGCGGGCGAGATACGCAGTATTTT
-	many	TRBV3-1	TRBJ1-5	CASSQGVGQENQPQHF	TGTGCCAGCAGCCAAGGCGTCGGCCAGGAAAATCAGCCCCAGCATTTT
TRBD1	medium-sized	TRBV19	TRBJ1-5	CASTSGDRFQPQHF	TGTGCCAGTACCTCCGGGGACAGGTTTCAGCCCCAGCATTTT
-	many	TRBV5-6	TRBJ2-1	CASSFGTYYNEQFF	TGTGCCAGCAGCTTTGGGACGTACTACAATGAGCAGTTCTTC
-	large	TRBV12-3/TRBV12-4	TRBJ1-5	CASRLGFGQPQHF	TGTGCCAGCAGATTGGGGTTCGGGCAGCCCCAGCATTTT
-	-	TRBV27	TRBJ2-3	CASGLSADTQYF	TGTGCCAGCGGTTTGTCGGCGGATACGCAGTATTTT
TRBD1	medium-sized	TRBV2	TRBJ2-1	CASSEARTGYQFF	TGTGCCAGCAGTGAAGCTAGGACAGGGTATCAGTTCTTC
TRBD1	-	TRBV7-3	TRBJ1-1	CVSSAGQGRTEDFF	TGTGTCAGCAGCGCGGGACAGGGGAGGACTGAAGATTTCTTT
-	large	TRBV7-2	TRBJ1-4	CASSLGAPGVPGEKLFF	TGTGCCAGCAGCTTAGGAGCCCCGGGGGTCCCGGGGGAAAAACTGTTTTTT